One and the same sample provided the 15 T cell receptor beta chains below, sequenced in a study of blood T cell repertoires in COVID-19. Clones were read by immunoSEQ multiplex PCR, and TCRdb kept only the in-frame ones, dropping some. Among about 15,000 clones, 85% to 90% were seen once, and the ten largest hold roughly a third. The sequencing input was peripheral blood. The receptors derive from a woman older than 75 with COVID-19, enrolled during active disease.

The rearrangement joins TRBV5-6 to TRBJ2-6; no definite D call. Between the trimmed V and J ends, which lost 1 base and 3 bases, there was a span of 11 bases. Germline CDR1 reads SGHDT; CDR2 reads YYEEEE. The CDR3 runs 16 residues. CDR3 loop: CASSLFVAFGANVLTF. CDR3 bases: TGTGCCAGCAGCTTGTTCGTTGCGTTTGGGGCCAACGTCCTGACTTTC.

For the CDR3, the DNA is TGCGCCAGCAGCCAAGATAAGCCCAACAGGGATGAGCAGTTCTTC. Its translation: CASSQDKPNRDEQFF. The chain recombines TRBV4-3 with TRBJ2-1; tentatively, D is TRBD1 (6 bases). V was pared by 0 bases and J by 8 bases, with 14 bases between. In germline, CDR1 is LGHNA, CDR2 YSLEER. The CDR3 runs 15 residues.

The chain recombines TRBV7-9 with TRBJ1-2; D may be TRBD1 (6 bases). Trimming removed 5 bases at V and 10 bases at J, with 17 bases between. The CDR3 spans 13 residues. The germline V gene encodes CDR1 SEHNR and CDR2 FQNEAQ (reference sequence). In nucleotides, the CDR3 is TGTGCCAGCAGCCCAGGACAGTTATTCGTCTACACCTTC. It is translated as CASSPGQLFVYTF.

V and J are TRBV11-2 and TRBJ2-1; 11 nucleotides line up with TRBD2. CDR3 length equals 18 residues. Germline V gives CDR1 SGHAT, CDR2 FQNNGV. Unmatched junction bases numbered 14, after V lost 3 bases and J lost 7 bases. The CDR3 loop reads CASSLFPAPSGRWNEQFF. The CDR3 region has the DNA TGTGCCAGCAGCTTGTTTCCGGCGCCTAGCGGGAGGTGGAATGAGCAGTTCTTC.

This sequence joins TRBV20-1 and TRBJ2-7; the D gene is possibly TRBD2 (5 bases). Germline V gives CDR1 DFQATT, CDR2 SNEGSKA (reference sequence). The length of the CDR3 is 9 residues. V lost 5 bases to trimming and J lost 7 bases, with 6 bases between them. In DNA form, the CDR3 reads TGCAGTGCTGGGAGAGAGCAGTACTTC. It codes for CSAGREQYF.

V gene TRBV5-1 combines with J gene TRBJ2-3; 12 nucleotides line up with TRBD2. The CDR3 covers 15 residues. The V gene's germline CDR1 is SGHRS and CDR2 YFSETQ. The ends lost 7 bases at V and 5 bases at J; junction bases unmatched: 8. The CDR3 sequence: CASQTSGGNKDTQYF. In nucleotides, the CDR3 is TGCGCCAGCCAGACTAGCGGGGGAAATAAAGATACGCAGTATTTT.

The chain couples TRBV15 to TRBJ2-7; 12 positions agree with TRBD2. V dropped 1 base and J dropped 5; count of bases not matched to a gene: 12. Looked up from germline, CDR1 is LNHNV and CDR2 is YYDKDF (reference sequence). The CDR3 spans 18 residues. CDR3 region: CATSRVLAGGSSGNEQYF. CDR3 coding DNA: TGTGCCACCAGCAGAGTACTAGCGGGAGGAAGTTCAGGGAACGAGCAGTACTTC.

DNA for the CDR3: TGTGCCAGCTCCCCCAGGGGGCCCCGCACAGATACGCAGTATTTT. It specifies CASSPRGPRTDTQYF. The gene calls are TRBV18 and TRBJ2-3; 8 nucleotides align to TRBD1. The CDR3 spans 15 residues. Unmatched junction bases numbered 6, after V lost 6 bases and J lost 1 base. CDR1 is KGHSH and CDR2 is LQKENI in the germline V gene.

J is TRBJ2-7 and V is TRBV7-9; possibly TRBD2 for D (6 bases). The V end lost 3 bases, the J end lost 3 bases, and 12 bases lay between the germline ends. Germline V gives CDR1 SEHNR, CDR2 FQNEAQ (reference sequence). The CDR3 is made up of 14 amino acids. CDR3 in DNA: TGTGCCAGCAGCTTGGACGGGGGAATCTACGAGCAGTACTTC. Its translation: CASSLDGGIYEQYF. Complete variable domain (other parts from reference TRBV7-9 and TRBJ2-7): DTGVSQNPRHKITKRGQNVTFRCDPISEHNRLYWYRQTLGQGPEFLTYFQNEAQLEKSRLLSDRFSAERPKGSFSTLEIQRTEQGDSAMYLCASSLDGGIYEQYFGPGTRLTVT.

The V call is TRBV7-3, the J call TRBJ2-6, with a possible D match to TRBD1 (6 bases). V shed 4 bases and J shed 1 base, with 11 bases lying between them. The V gene's germline CDR1 is SGHTA and CDR2 FQGTGA. The CDR3 totals 16 residues. DNA of the CDR3: TGTGCCAGCAGCTCGGACAGTTCGTCTGGGGCCAACGTCCTGACTTTC. Amino acids: CASSSDSSSGANVLTF.

This clone came up once. The chain couples TRBV9 to TRBJ2-3, with D possibly being TRBD2 (7 bases). The V end was cut by 4 bases, the J end by 0 bases, with 15 bases between. Germline CDR1 reads SGDLS; CDR2 reads YYNGEE. There are 16 residues in the CDR3. CDR3 nucleotide sequence: TGTGCCAGCAGCCCGAGGGGGGGCCTAAGCACAGATACGCAGTATTTT. Its translation: CASSPRGGLSTDTQYF.

The J gene is TRBJ2-3, the V gene TRBV7-2; 9 bases match TRBD1. This CDR3 is 13 amino acids long. Germline V gives CDR1 SGHTA, CDR2 FQGNSA. V lost 5 bases to trimming and J lost 6 bases; unmatched junction nucleotides: 3. CDR3 in amino acids: CASSPQGADTQYF. In DNA form, the CDR3 reads TGTGCCAGCAGCCCACAGGGGGCGGATACGCAGTATTTT.

The chain carries TRBV9 and TRBJ1-5; D gene unclear. The CDR3 runs 13 residues. The germline V gene has CDR1 SGDLS and CDR2 YYNGEE. The V end was cut by 4 bases, the J end by 4 bases, with 9 bases between. CDR3 in amino acids: CASSPEVNQPQHF. For the CDR3, the DNA is TGTGCCAGCAGCCCCGAGGTAAATCAGCCCCAGCATTTT.

This chain links TRBV6-2 or TRBV6-3 with TRBJ2-7, with 8 bases fitting TRBD1. The germline V gene encodes CDR1 MNHEY and CDR2 SVGEGT. The trim removed 0 bases at V and 2 bases at J, leaving 6 bases unmatched. This CDR3 is built from 16 residues. For the CDR3, the DNA is TGTGCCAGCAGTTACTCCGGACAGGGCATAGCCTACGAGCAGTACTTC. As protein: CASSYSGQGIAYEQYF.

The rearrangement links TRBV7-9 to TRBJ1-2, with TRBD1 matching over 8 bases. The CDR3 is 15 amino acids. Per germline, CDR1 SEHNR and CDR2 FQNEAQ (reference sequence). V was clipped by 1 base and J by 7 bases; unmatched bases: 8. The CDR3, as DNA: TGTGCCAGCAGCTTAGGGGGCAGGGGGCGCGGTGGCTACACCTTC. Translating it yields CASSLGGRGRGGYTF.